This entry concerns a single T cell receptor beta chain. Its antigen is currently not known. A junction end diverges from the germline sequence, so it may reflect a read error. TCRbeta-specific cDNA was reverse-transcribed from about 0.45 ug total RNA using a constant-region primer and ProtoScript II reverse transcriptase. Three nested multiplex PCR rounds, following a slightly modified ARM-PCR procedure, were used to build the TCRbeta libraries. Each of the first two PCR rounds ran for roughly 9 cycles and used multiplex TRBV1-TRBV30 forward primers together with a Cbeta reverse primer. A final 25-cycle PCR with Deep VentR polymerase added sample barcodes and Illumina adapters. Before sequencing, amplicons of 200-500 bp were purified from gel using a QIAquick gel extraction kit. An Illumina HiSeq 2500 was used to sequence the TCRbeta amplicons with 250-bp paired-end reads. The authors' pipeline ran thus. Reads were quality-trimmed with Trimmomatic v0.33, and paired reads were merged with FLASH v1.2.11 to recover full CDR3 sequences. V, D and J germline segments were assigned to the rearranged TCRbeta sequences using MiGEC v1.2.1b. Clonotype statistics and Shannon-Wiener diversity indices were calculated with VDJtools v1.0.0. Except for diversity analysis, only each sample's 250 most abundant clonotypes were used in subsequent analyses to reduce sampling bias. In-frame beta chains were kept once TCRdb had trimmed the public reads at Q25 with fastp and called clones with MiXCR. Every entry covers one CDR3 protein and lists the most common genes and DNA from its rows. These V and J calls derive from TCRdb rather than the authors' analysis. In all, the sample holds about 110,000 distinct CDR3 sequences, and roughly 69% of those were seen once. The leading ten clones occupy around 9.3% of the sample.

This record comes from a study of tumor-infiltrating lymphocytes in primary liver carcinoma (dated by TCRdb to about 2017). In terms of the full investigation: Of the five patients, three men and two women aged 30 to 69 years, four had hepatocellular carcinoma and one had combined HCC and intrahepatic cholangiocarcinoma. Tumors of the five patients were stage T1-T3 N0M0 with maximum diameters of about 4 to 10 cm. Each sample produced about 3.5 to 7.13 million productive TCRbeta reads, and read depth showed no significant difference between tissue types. TCRbeta repertoire sequencing, expression microarrays and whole-exome sequencing were combined in the study across five regions of each liver tumor, with adjacent normal tissue and blood also included. A total of approximately 35 specimens from 5 patients underwent TCRbeta repertoire sequencing, comprising some 25 tumor regions, 5 adjacent noncancerous liver tissues and 5 peripheral blood samples. To link TCRbeta repertoire diversity with the local molecular phenotype, the roughly 26 tumor region samples were profiled using Agilent mRNA microarrays. Technical replicate repertoires showed high reproducibility, with mean shared-clone rates near 0.89 and correlation coefficients above 0.95.

CDR1 LNHDA and CDR2 SQIVND were looked up in the germline V gene (reference sequence). Including the terminal cysteine and phenylalanine, the CDR3 comprises 18 residues. Here the CDR3 DNA is all that survives: 54 bases in frame from base 1. Total RNA and DNA were co-extracted from approximately 20-30 mg of bulk tissue with the AllPrep DNA/RNA mini kit, without cell sorting. Between late 2015 and early 2016, 4 to 6 patients in China with histopathologically diagnosed primary liver carcinoma had surgical resection. Patients had chronic HBV infection and were treatment-naive at sampling. Five spatially separated regions were sampled from each tumor: the superior, inferior, left-lateral and right-lateral poles, plus the tumor centre. According to histology, viable tumor cells made up more than 85% of every tumor sample. Pieces of fresh tumor and adjacent tissue were cut in half, with one half kept in RNAlater at -80 degrees C and the other half sent for histology.

What the work shows at the level of the full study, not this receptor alone: Consistent with antigen-driven expansion, pairs of tumor regions showed higher repertoire overlap (mean roughly 36%) than either tumor-adjacent pairs (around 17%) or tumor-blood pairs (around 15%). Comparison of CD4+ and CD8+ T cell repertoires was precluded by the use of bulk unsorted samples. Only the TCR beta chain was sequenced, which likely underestimates true repertoire diversity because unpaired alpha chains were not captured. The top 250 clones made up a significantly larger repertoire fraction in tumors than in blood (p = 0.039). Only four or five patients were included in the study, and the authors note that the findings should be validated in a larger study. Only about 7-24% of top clones were found in all five regions of a tumor, suggesting spatial heterogeneity of tumor-infiltrating T cells.

Recombination connected TRBV19 to TRBJ1-5, with an unclear D gene assignment. The receptor was isolated from a woman aged 55-70 years with primary liver carcinoma and hepatitis B virus infection. The material sequenced was liver tumor tissue from sampling region 1. The meaning of the sample's cell subset or site label: tumor region T1, superior pole. The DNA sequence is given as TGTGTCAGTAGTATATTCCTACTAACGGTTAAGGACAATCAGCCCCAGCATTTT. It encodes CVSSIFLLTVKDNQPQHF.